A selection of T cell receptor beta chains follows, all from one sample in a study of CD8 T cells in Susac syndrome. TCRdb re-called the immunoSEQ multiplex PCR reads with MiXCR, one entry per CDR3 protein. The repertoire has approximately 22,000 distinct CDR3 sequences, 85% to 95% of them found once; the top ten carry under 0.3%. Sequencing used CD8+ T cells from PBMCs. These receptors all stem from a human donor in good health. CDR3s include the opening cysteine and the closing phenylalanine or tryptophan. Not every row has a clone size; where given, it reads once, few, many or a size class.

clone size,CDR3 length,V gene,CDR3 protein
NA,13,TRBV5-6,CASSNGGSYEQYF
NA,12,TRBV25-1,CASSVGSPEAFF
NA,14,TRBV12-3/TRBV12-4,CASSLIKGNYGYTF
NA,14,TRBV6-1,CASTIDLGGYGYTF
NA,17,TRBV20-1,CSARDQGRAGLRDTQYF
NA,13,TRBV7-6,CASSPSSGGEQFF
few,16,TRBV7-8,CASSLGRRATTVTQYF
NA,13,TRBV7-9,CASSPGGYNEQFF
NA,16,TRBV7-2,CASSAIAGGSYNEQFF
once,13,TRBV20-1,CSARGLKGNEQFF
NA,15,TRBV27,CASSLSGGRGQPQHF
NA,14,TRBV7-9,CASSLETGWYEQYF
NA,16,TRBV7-2,CASSLRRREGADTQYF
NA,14,TRBV5-6,CASSWTGGNEKLFF
NA,15,TRBV6-2/TRBV6-3,CASSYLRDGSYEQYF
NA,16,TRBV6-2/TRBV6-3,CASSYPGTPSNQPQHF
NA,18,TRBV6-1,CASSERDRVIWRNQPQHF
NA,14,TRBV6-2/TRBV6-3,CASSYSRGANEQFF
once,13,TRBV4-3,CASSQGRSYEQYF
NA,15,TRBV5-1,CASSLEGQNTDTQYF
NA,16,TRBV11-2,CASSFLPQGNQDTQYF
once,14,TRBV7-2,CASSLGGIIREQYF